The TCR beta chain under discussion was sequenced for a study of cytomegalovirus exposure and HLA in healthy donors. About the research overall: HLA-typed donors contributed some 83 million unique TCRs, which were held in an early data release.

The CDR3 is 16 amino acids. V was pared by 3 bases and J by 6 bases, with 8 bases of the junction left unmatched. Per the germline V gene, CDR1 is GTSNPN and CDR2 is SVGIG (reference sequence). PCR was performed using 60 Vbeta and 13 Jbeta primers. Method: immunoSEQ multiplex PCR; TCRdb's copy keeps in-frame clones and lacks some. This table has 170,000 or so clones, about three quarters appearing once. The donors (healthy individuals) were bone marrow donors. The source material was PBMCs. This TCR came from a woman aged 55-70 years in good health and CMV-seropositive. This chain joins TRBV30 and TRBJ2-2; 12 bases agree with TRBD1. The CDR3 bases are TGTGCCTGGAGGGGAGGGACAGGGGGCGGCCCCGGGGAGCTGTTTTTT. Its translation: CAWRGGTGGGPGELFF.